A single sample gave rise to the 23 T cell receptor beta chains below, sequenced in a study of blood T cell repertoires in COVID-19. Sequencing was performed with immunoSEQ multiplex PCR; in TCRdb, only in-frame clones are kept and a portion is missing. The sample shows roughly 250,000 clones, 65% to 85% of them seen only once. Input material: peripheral blood. These receptors came from a human donor in a cohort sampled during active COVID-19.

The J gene is TRBJ2-1, the V gene TRBV19; 7 positions agree with TRBD2. After removal of 4 bases from V and 8 bases from J, the junction contained 14 bases not matched to a gene. The CDR3 sequence is 16 residues long. In germline, CDR1 is LNHDA, CDR2 SQIVND (reference sequence). The CDR3 region has the DNA TGTGCCAGTAGTACGGGGGTAGCGGGCCCGAGAGATGAGCAGTTCTTC. Amino acid sequence: CASSTGVAGPRDEQFF.

This clone was seen only once. The chain is built from TRBV11-2 and TRBJ1-5; the D is unclear. Trimming pared 5 bases from V and 2 bases from J, leaving 7 bases between. The CDR3 contains 13 residues. From germline, CDR1 is SGHAT and CDR2 FQNNGV. CDR3 nucleotides: TGTGCCAGCAGCCCGGCGGGCAATCAGCCCCAGCATTTT. Protein sequence: CASSPAGNQPQHF.

This chain links TRBV5-5 with TRBJ1-5, with 11 nucleotides matching TRBD1. This CDR3 has 20 amino acids. V dropped 1 base and J dropped 0; count of bases not matched to a gene: 12. CDR1 and CDR2 from the germline V gene are SGHKS and YYEKEE (reference sequence). CDR3 in amino acids: CASSLSWLGQGENSNQPQHF. Here the CDR3 DNA reads TGTGCCAGCAGCTTGTCTTGGTTGGGACAGGGGGAAAATAGCAATCAGCCCCAGCATTTT.

The genes are TRBV18 and TRBJ2-7; 7 positions match TRBD2. Germline CDR1 is KGHSH and CDR2 is LQKENI. Trimming at V came to 6 bases and at J to 5 bases, leaving 13 bases not matched to a gene. The CDR3 runs to 15 residues. The CDR3 region is CASSRTREGPNEQYF. As DNA, the CDR3 is TGTGCCAGCTCTCGAACTAGGGAGGGGCCCAACGAGCAGTACTTC.

The chain employs TRBV27 and TRBJ2-3; D perhaps matches TRBD1 (6 bases). The V and J ends lost 8 bases and 4 bases respectively, with 25 bases between them. Per germline, CDR1 MNHEY and CDR2 SMNVEV (reference sequence). The CDR3 has 17 residues. In DNA, the CDR3 is TGTGCCAGCCGTAGACAGGTCCAACGGCGGGCCCCAGATACGCAGTATTTT. The encoded protein is CASRRQVQRRAPDTQYF.

The chain combines TRBV28 with TRBJ2-4, with 12 nucleotides matching TRBD2. This CDR3 comprises 15 residues. After removal of 2 bases from V and 8 bases from J, the junction contained 4 bases not matched to a gene. Per germline, CDR1 MDHEN and CDR2 SYDVKM. CDR3 DNA sequence: TGTGCCAGCAGTTTACCCCTAGCGGGAGGGGACATTCAGTACTTC. It is translated as CASSLPLAGGDIQYF.

The chain carries TRBV20-1 and TRBJ2-7, with D maybe TRBD1 (6 bases). Trimming pared 4 bases from V and 13 bases from J, leaving 17 bases between. Germline V gene data show CDR1 as DFQATT and CDR2 as SNEGSKA (reference sequence). This CDR3 spans 11 amino acids. The CDR3 loop reads CSANSQDSDYF. Here the CDR3 DNA reads TGCAGTGCTAATTCCCAGGACAGCGATTACTTC.

This clone was recorded only once. The V gene is TRBV14, the J gene TRBJ2-7; D unclear. The ends were cut back, 3 bases at V and 3 bases at J, with 9 bases in the middle. Germline CDR1 SGHDN, CDR2 FVKESK. The CDR3 covers 13 residues. CDR3 protein: CASSQLNSYEQYF. The CDR3 DNA is TGTGCCAGCAGCCAGCTAAACAGCTACGAGCAGTACTTC.

The chain uses TRBV29-1 and TRBJ2-5; no reliable D call. The germline V gene has CDR1 SQVTM and CDR2 ANQGSEA. The CDR3 extends over 9 amino acids. V was pared by 4 bases and J by 9 bases, with 6 bases between. CDR3 in DNA: TGCAGCGTTGGTCCCTCCCAGTACTTC. Amino acids: CSVGPSQYF.

The chain carries TRBV7-9 and TRBJ1-2, with TRBD1 matching over 7 bases. Germline V gene data show CDR1 as SEHNR and CDR2 as FQNEAQ (reference sequence). The CDR3 runs to 14 residues. With V trimmed by 5 bases and J by 1 base, 4 bases remained unmatched. The CDR3 DNA reads TGTGCCAGCAGCCCGGGACAGCATAACTATGGCTACACCTTC. Translation: CASSPGQHNYGYTF.

The genes are TRBV5-4 and TRBJ2-3; the match to TRBD2 covers 9 bases. CDR3 length: 16 residues. The V segment lost 5 bases and the J segment 4 bases; nucleotides outside the gene matches: 11. CDR1 is SGHNT and CDR2 is YYREEE in the germline V gene (reference sequence). The CDR3 DNA follows: TGTGCCAGCAGTGCAGTGGGCGGGGGGGCACCAGATACGCAGTATTTT. This sequence encodes CASSAVGGGAPDTQYF.

This chain connects TRBV19 to TRBJ2-7, with 10 nucleotides matching TRBD1. After removal of 5 bases from V and 3 bases from J, the junction contained 16 bases not matched to a gene. There are 18 residues in the CDR3. Germline CDR1 LNHDA, CDR2 SQIVND (reference sequence). CDR3 coding DNA: TGTGCCAGTAGTGCCCGGGACAGGGGCCTTATCTCTTACTACGAGCAGTACTTC. Amino acid sequence: CASSARDRGLISYYEQYF. Full variable domain (missing parts from reference TRBV19 and TRBJ2-7): DGGITQSPKYLFRKEGQNVTLSCEQNLNHDAMYWYRQDPGQGLRLIYYSQIVNDFQKGDIAEGYSVSREKKESFPLTVTSAQKNPTAFYLCASSARDRGLISYYEQYFGPGTRLTVT.

The V gene is TRBV10-3, the J gene TRBJ2-5, with D possibly matching TRBD2 (6 bases). The CDR3 has 13 amino acids. Looked up from germline, CDR1 is ENHRY and CDR2 is SYGVKD. Trimming pared 6 bases from V and 5 bases from J, leaving 13 bases between. CDR3 in amino acids: CAISQTSRETQYF. In nucleotides, the CDR3 is TGTGCCATCAGCCAGACTAGTCGGGAGACCCAGTACTTC.

The V gene is TRBV11-2, the J gene TRBJ1-3; 9 nucleotides match TRBD1. Germline assignment: CDR1 SGHAT and CDR2 FQNNGV. The CDR3 has 16 residues. With V trimmed by 2 bases and J by 3 bases, 5 bases remained unmatched. Here the CDR3 DNA reads TGTGCCAGCAGCTTAAGGACGGGACAGGGTGGAAACACCATATATTTT. It specifies CASSLRTGQGGNTIYF.

The chain has TRBV6-5 and TRBJ2-3, with 8 nucleotides matching TRBD2. Trimming removed 5 bases from V and 5 bases from J; junction bases left unmatched: 9. The V gene's germline CDR1 is MNHEY and CDR2 SVGAGI. This CDR3 contains 15 residues. Here the CDR3 reads CASSPSGGRRDTQYF. CDR3 sequence (DNA): TGTGCCAGCAGTCCCTCGGGGGGGCGGAGAGATACGCAGTATTTT.

The CDR3 coding sequence is TGTGCCAGCAGGTTGCCCGGACAGGGGAGAGATACGCAGTATTTT. It encodes CASRLPGQGRDTQYF. The chain carries TRBV5-4 and TRBJ2-3; 9 bases align to TRBD1. The CDR3 has 15 residues. Trimming at V came to 5 bases and at J to 5 bases, leaving 9 bases not matched to a gene. Germline V gives CDR1 SGHNT, CDR2 YYREEE (reference sequence).

This rearrangement joins TRBV18 to TRBJ2-6, with TRBD1 matching 7 bases. The CDR3 runs 17 residues. CDR1 is KGHSH, CDR2 LQKENI, per germline. The J segment lost 1 base and the V segment lost 4 bases, leaving 7 bases of the junction unmatched. The CDR3 DNA sequence: TGTGCCAGCTCACTGGGACAGCTTCAATCTGGGGCCAACGTCCTGACTTTC. Translation: CASSLGQLQSGANVLTF. Together with reference TRBV18 and TRBJ2-6, the CDR3 gives the full variable domain: NAGVMQNPRHLVRRRGQEARLRCSPMKGHSHVYWYRQLPEEGLKFMVYLQKENIIDESGMPKERFSAEFPKEGPSILRIQQVVRGDSAAYFCASSLGQLQSGANVLTFGAGSRLTVL.

This clone came up once. V and J are TRBV19 and TRBJ1-2; D is uncertain. From germline, CDR1 is LNHDA and CDR2 SQIVND (reference sequence). The CDR3 runs to 14 residues. Trimming removed 6 bases from V and 6 bases from J, with 17 bases in between. The CDR3 bases are TGTGCCAGTAGAACCTCGGTGGGCCCCGATGGCTACACCTTC. Translation gives CASRTSVGPDGYTF.

V usage is TRBV7-9 and J usage is TRBJ2-5, with no clear D. The length of the CDR3 is 14 residues. Germline values: CDR1 SEHNR, CDR2 FQNEAQ (reference sequence). The ends were cut back, 0 bases at V and 1 base at J, with 6 bases in the middle. This chain's CDR3 is CASSLAASQETQYF. The CDR3 DNA follows: TGTGCCAGCAGCTTAGCAGCTTCCCAAGAGACCCAGTACTTC.

This clone was found a few times. This chain uses TRBV6-5 with TRBJ1-2; TRBD1 aligns across 7 bases. V gave up 5 bases and J gave up 3 bases; unmatched junction bases: 9. Germline CDR1 is MNHEY and CDR2 is SVGAGI. This CDR3 is 15 amino acids long. This chain's CDR3 is CASSQRDRVYYGYTF. In DNA form, the CDR3 reads TGTGCCAGCAGTCAGAGAGACAGGGTATACTATGGCTACACCTTC.

The chain carries TRBV29-1 and TRBJ1-3; D not resolved. The V gene lost 3 bases and the J gene lost 0 bases, with 18 bases spanning the gap. This CDR3 region has 17 residues. Per the germline V gene, CDR1 is SQVTM and CDR2 is ANQGSEA. CDR3: CSVETIGEGYSGNTIYF. In nucleotides, the CDR3 is TGCAGCGTTGAGACAATCGGGGAGGGATACTCTGGAAACACCATATATTTT. The full variable domain, its missing parts supplied by reference TRBV29-1 and TRBJ1-3, is SAVISQKPSRDICQRGTSLTIQCQVDSQVTMMFWYRQQPGQSLTLIATANQGSEATYESGFVIDKFPISRPNLTFSTLTVSNMSPEDSSIYLCSVETIGEGYSGNTIYFGEGSWLTVV.

This clone was picked up one time. This rearrangement joins TRBV19 to TRBJ2-1; D is possibly TRBD1 (6 bases). The CDR3 consists of 15 residues. From germline, CDR1 is LNHDA and CDR2 SQIVND (reference sequence). V was clipped by 3 bases and J by 2 bases, with 11 bases between them. The CDR3 coding sequence is TGTGCCAGTAGTATCCGACAGGAAACCTACAATGAGCAGTTCTTC. It translates to CASSIRQETYNEQFF.

The chain couples TRBV5-6 to TRBJ2-1; D perhaps matches TRBD2 (6 bases). There are 15 residues in the CDR3. Trimming removed 2 bases from V and 4 bases from J, with 13 bases in between. CDR1 is SGHDT, CDR2 YYEEEE, per germline. CDR3 in amino acids: CASSFTGDGYNEQFF. CDR3 DNA: TGTGCCAGCAGCTTTACGGGGGACGGGTACAATGAGCAGTTCTTC.